The rows below give T cell receptor beta chains drawn from one sample of a study of beta chain features in type 1 diabetes. The assay was immunoSEQ multiplex PCR, and TCRdb's table has in-frame clones only and misses some. The sample consists of under 200,000 clones, around 8.5% of them appearing once. The sequenced material came from central memory CD4+ T cells from blood. Source of these receptors: a young man in good health. CDR3s include the opening cysteine and the closing phenylalanine or tryptophan. The order of the fields is D gene, clone size, V gene, J gene, CDR3 length, CDR3 protein, CDR3 DNA. The D gene is left open where the match is weak. The size entry is marked missing in some rows and otherwise reads once, few, many or a size class.

-	-	TRBV28	TRBJ1-2	13	CASSPPRGYGYTF	TGTGCCAGCAGCCCGCCCAGGGGCTATGGCTACACCTTC
-	-	TRBV28	TRBJ1-1	14	CASSLTQGLQKAFF	TGTGCCAGCAGTTTAACTCAGGGGTTGCAAAAAGCTTTCTTT
-	few	TRBV7-9	TRBJ1-2	14	CASSLGSFLDGYTF	TGTGCCAGCAGCTTAGGGTCGTTTTTAGATGGCTACACCTTC
TRBD2	few	TRBV7-2	TRBJ2-7	14	CASRPSGGRYEQYF	TGTGCCAGCAGGCCTAGCGGGGGGCGCTACGAGCAGTACTTC
-	-	TRBV28	TRBJ1-4	16	CASSQNPGLESEKLFF	TGTGCCAGCAGCCAGAATCCGGGGTTGGAAAGTGAAAAACTGTTTTTT
TRBD1	-	TRBV29-1	TRBJ1-2	12	CSVEPTGDGYTF	TGCAGCGTTGAGCCTACAGGGGATGGCTACACCTTC
-	many	TRBV29-1	TRBJ2-7	13	CSVGSGSSYEQYF	TGCAGCGTTGGGTCGGGGAGCTCCTACGAGCAGTACTTC
-	few	TRBV2	TRBJ2-2	14	CASSETANTGELFF	TGTGCCAGCAGTGAGACAGCGAACACCGGGGAGCTGTTTTTT
-	few	TRBV28	TRBJ1-2	13	CASSFSRGYGYTF	TGTGCCAGCAGTTTTAGCAGGGGCTATGGCTACACCTTC
TRBD1	-	TRBV5-1	TRBJ2-2	16	CASSLIGTGNTGELFF	TGCGCCAGCAGCTTGATAGGGACAGGAAACACCGGGGAGCTGTTTTTT
-	many	TRBV28	TRBJ2-7	15	CASSPPGLPGDEQYF	TGTGCCAGCAGTCCACCGGGGTTACCCGGGGATGAGCAGTACTTC
-	few	TRBV7-2	TRBJ1-5	14	CASSLGNRREPQHF	TGTGCCAGCAGCTTAGGGAATAGGAGGGAGCCCCAGCATTTT
TRBD2	few	TRBV28	TRBJ2-3	15	CASYNIGGGTDTQYF	TGTGCCAGCTACAACATCGGGGGGGGCACAGATACGCAGTATTTT
TRBD1	-	TRBV5-6	TRBJ1-1	14	CASGTGVMNTEAFF	TGTGCCAGCGGGACAGGGGTCATGAACACTGAAGCTTTCTTT
-	few	TRBV5-5	TRBJ2-1	13	CASSLGVDNEQFF	TGTGCCAGCAGCTTGGGCGTGGACAATGAGCAGTTCTTC
TRBD2	-	TRBV19	TRBJ2-1	16	CASSMGSGGRYNEQFF	TGTGCCAGTAGTATGGGTAGCGGGGGCCGTTACAATGAGCAGTTCTTC
TRBD1	-	TRBV6-6	TRBJ1-4	16	CASSRTGQKPSEKLFF	TGTGCCAGCAGCCGAACGGGACAGAAGCCTTCCGAAAAACTGTTTTTT
-	many	TRBV11-2	TRBJ1-4	13	CASSLDRNEKLFF	TGTGCCAGCAGCTTAGACCGTAATGAAAAACTGTTTTTT
TRBD1	-	TRBV5-1	TRBJ1-6	15	CASSPETGRNSPLHF	TGCGCCAGCAGCCCCGAGACAGGGCGTAATTCACCCCTCCACTTT
-	-	TRBV19	TRBJ1-1	12	CASIGSYTEAFF	TGTGCCAGTATCGGGAGTTACACTGAAGCTTTCTTT
-	-	TRBV18	TRBJ1-4	14	CASSPPGDNEKLFF	TGTGCCAGCTCGCCCCCGGGAGATAATGAAAAACTGTTTTTT
TRBD1	few	TRBV11-2	TRBJ2-3	14	CASSQQGALGTQYF	TGTGCCAGCAGCCAACAGGGGGCGCTAGGTACGCAGTATTTT
-	-	TRBV6-1	TRBJ2-1	16	CASSELGVPSYNEQFF	TGTGCCAGCAGTGAATTAGGGGTGCCATCCTACAATGAGCAGTTCTTC
TRBD1	few	TRBV28	TRBJ2-5	15	CASSFDRASGETQYF	TGTGCCAGCAGTTTTGACAGGGCATCGGGGGAGACCCAGTACTTC
TRBD2	many	TRBV29-1	TRBJ2-7	15	CSVEDSASGRYEQYF	TGCAGCGTTGAAGATAGTGCTAGCGGGCGCTACGAGCAGTACTTC
TRBD2	-	TRBV10-3	TRBJ2-1	15	CAISEGLAARNEQFF	TGTGCCATCAGTGAGGGCCTAGCGGCCAGGAATGAGCAGTTCTTC
-	-	TRBV7-2	TRBJ2-7	13	CASSDGVSYEQYF	TGTGCCAGCAGCGATGGAGTCTCCTACGAGCAGTACTTC
TRBD1	-	TRBV30	TRBJ1-1	14	CAWSRDRATAEAFF	TGTGCCTGGAGTCGGGACAGGGCGACCGCTGAAGCTTTCTTT
TRBD2	-	TRBV7-3	TRBJ2-2	16	CASSLTPGRGAGELFF	TGTGCCAGCAGCTTAACGCCCGGGAGGGGGGCCGGGGAGCTGTTTTTT
TRBD1	-	TRBV14	TRBJ1-1	14	CASSPSSGQGKTFF	TGTGCCAGCAGCCCATCCTCCGGACAGGGGAAGACTTTCTTT
-	few	TRBV18	TRBJ1-5	16	CASSPAGSSSNQPQHF	TGTGCCAGCTCCCCGGCGGGAAGCAGTAGCAATCAGCCCCAGCATTTT
-	-	TRBV29-1	TRBJ1-1	10	CSARVDEAFF	TGCAGCGCTAGAGTAGATGAAGCTTTCTTT
TRBD1	-	TRBV6-4	TRBJ1-2	15	CASSRTGITSGGYTF	TGTGCCAGCAGCCGGACAGGGATTACGTCGGGCGGCTACACCTTC
TRBD1	-	TRBV27	TRBJ2-2	17	CASSFLVQGAGTGELFF	TGTGCCAGCAGTTTCCTTGTGCAGGGGGCAGGAACCGGGGAGCTGTTTTTT
-	many	TRBV4-3	TRBJ2-3	15	CASSYSAGGTDTQYF	TGCGCCAGCAGCTACAGTGCCGGGGGCACAGATACGCAGTATTTT
-	many	TRBV29-1	TRBJ1-1	15	CSVGGIGGLDTEAFF	TGCAGCGTTGGGGGGATAGGGGGTTTGGACACTGAAGCTTTCTTT
TRBD1	-	TRBV7-2	TRBJ1-2	17	CASSAFRDRGTDYGYTF	TGTGCCAGCAGCGCCTTCCGGGACAGAGGGACTGACTATGGCTACACCTTC
-	-	TRBV4-3	TRBJ1-1	14	CASSLRISRTEAFF	TGCGCCAGCAGCCTTAGGATCAGCAGGACTGAAGCTTTCTTT
TRBD1	-	TRBV7-2	TRBJ2-7	14	CASWGRTGGGEQYF	TGTGCCAGCTGGGGTAGGACAGGGGGTGGGGAGCAGTACTTC
-	few	TRBV2	TRBJ1-5	14	CASSEWEGNQPQHF	TGTGCCAGCAGTGAATGGGAGGGCAATCAGCCCCAGCATTTT
TRBD1	few	TRBV30	TRBJ1-2	17	CAWSLFSLRDSNYGYTF	TGTGCCTGGAGCCTATTCTCCCTCCGGGACAGTAACTATGGCTACACCTTC
-	few	TRBV27	TRBJ1-4	15	CASSLSGQTNEKLFF	TGTGCCAGCAGTTTATCGGGACAAACTAATGAAAAACTGTTTTTT
TRBD1	-	TRBV5-1	TRBJ1-4	15	CASSQGQGTHEKLFF	TGCGCCAGCAGCCAGGGACAGGGGACGCATGAAAAACTGTTTTTT
TRBD1	-	TRBV7-2	TRBJ2-3	15	CASSFRQGGRDTQYF	TGTGCCAGCAGCTTCCGACAGGGGGGCCGAGATACGCAGTATTTT
-	few	TRBV18	TRBJ2-7	12	CASHLRGNEQYF	TGTGCCAGCCACCTCAGGGGAAACGAGCAGTACTTC
TRBD1	-	TRBV7-2	TRBJ1-2	14	CAIQRRETGQGYTF	TGTGCCATCCAGAGACGTGAGACAGGGCAGGGCTACACCTTC
-	many	TRBV19	TRBJ2-3	13	CATSPQGTDTQYF	TGTGCCACCAGCCCACAGGGCACAGATACGCAGTATTTT
-	-	TRBV25-1	TRBJ2-7	14	CASSEDSGPYEQYF	TGTGCCAGCAGCGAGGACAGCGGCCCCTACGAGCAGTACTTC
-	few	TRBV29-1	TRBJ2-7	12	CSVGTDPYEQYF	TGCAGCGTTGGGACAGACCCCTACGAGCAGTACTTC
TRBD2	few	TRBV7-8	TRBJ2-1	15	CASSHASGRHNEQFF	TGTGCCAGCAGCCACGCTAGCGGGAGGCACAATGAGCAGTTCTTC